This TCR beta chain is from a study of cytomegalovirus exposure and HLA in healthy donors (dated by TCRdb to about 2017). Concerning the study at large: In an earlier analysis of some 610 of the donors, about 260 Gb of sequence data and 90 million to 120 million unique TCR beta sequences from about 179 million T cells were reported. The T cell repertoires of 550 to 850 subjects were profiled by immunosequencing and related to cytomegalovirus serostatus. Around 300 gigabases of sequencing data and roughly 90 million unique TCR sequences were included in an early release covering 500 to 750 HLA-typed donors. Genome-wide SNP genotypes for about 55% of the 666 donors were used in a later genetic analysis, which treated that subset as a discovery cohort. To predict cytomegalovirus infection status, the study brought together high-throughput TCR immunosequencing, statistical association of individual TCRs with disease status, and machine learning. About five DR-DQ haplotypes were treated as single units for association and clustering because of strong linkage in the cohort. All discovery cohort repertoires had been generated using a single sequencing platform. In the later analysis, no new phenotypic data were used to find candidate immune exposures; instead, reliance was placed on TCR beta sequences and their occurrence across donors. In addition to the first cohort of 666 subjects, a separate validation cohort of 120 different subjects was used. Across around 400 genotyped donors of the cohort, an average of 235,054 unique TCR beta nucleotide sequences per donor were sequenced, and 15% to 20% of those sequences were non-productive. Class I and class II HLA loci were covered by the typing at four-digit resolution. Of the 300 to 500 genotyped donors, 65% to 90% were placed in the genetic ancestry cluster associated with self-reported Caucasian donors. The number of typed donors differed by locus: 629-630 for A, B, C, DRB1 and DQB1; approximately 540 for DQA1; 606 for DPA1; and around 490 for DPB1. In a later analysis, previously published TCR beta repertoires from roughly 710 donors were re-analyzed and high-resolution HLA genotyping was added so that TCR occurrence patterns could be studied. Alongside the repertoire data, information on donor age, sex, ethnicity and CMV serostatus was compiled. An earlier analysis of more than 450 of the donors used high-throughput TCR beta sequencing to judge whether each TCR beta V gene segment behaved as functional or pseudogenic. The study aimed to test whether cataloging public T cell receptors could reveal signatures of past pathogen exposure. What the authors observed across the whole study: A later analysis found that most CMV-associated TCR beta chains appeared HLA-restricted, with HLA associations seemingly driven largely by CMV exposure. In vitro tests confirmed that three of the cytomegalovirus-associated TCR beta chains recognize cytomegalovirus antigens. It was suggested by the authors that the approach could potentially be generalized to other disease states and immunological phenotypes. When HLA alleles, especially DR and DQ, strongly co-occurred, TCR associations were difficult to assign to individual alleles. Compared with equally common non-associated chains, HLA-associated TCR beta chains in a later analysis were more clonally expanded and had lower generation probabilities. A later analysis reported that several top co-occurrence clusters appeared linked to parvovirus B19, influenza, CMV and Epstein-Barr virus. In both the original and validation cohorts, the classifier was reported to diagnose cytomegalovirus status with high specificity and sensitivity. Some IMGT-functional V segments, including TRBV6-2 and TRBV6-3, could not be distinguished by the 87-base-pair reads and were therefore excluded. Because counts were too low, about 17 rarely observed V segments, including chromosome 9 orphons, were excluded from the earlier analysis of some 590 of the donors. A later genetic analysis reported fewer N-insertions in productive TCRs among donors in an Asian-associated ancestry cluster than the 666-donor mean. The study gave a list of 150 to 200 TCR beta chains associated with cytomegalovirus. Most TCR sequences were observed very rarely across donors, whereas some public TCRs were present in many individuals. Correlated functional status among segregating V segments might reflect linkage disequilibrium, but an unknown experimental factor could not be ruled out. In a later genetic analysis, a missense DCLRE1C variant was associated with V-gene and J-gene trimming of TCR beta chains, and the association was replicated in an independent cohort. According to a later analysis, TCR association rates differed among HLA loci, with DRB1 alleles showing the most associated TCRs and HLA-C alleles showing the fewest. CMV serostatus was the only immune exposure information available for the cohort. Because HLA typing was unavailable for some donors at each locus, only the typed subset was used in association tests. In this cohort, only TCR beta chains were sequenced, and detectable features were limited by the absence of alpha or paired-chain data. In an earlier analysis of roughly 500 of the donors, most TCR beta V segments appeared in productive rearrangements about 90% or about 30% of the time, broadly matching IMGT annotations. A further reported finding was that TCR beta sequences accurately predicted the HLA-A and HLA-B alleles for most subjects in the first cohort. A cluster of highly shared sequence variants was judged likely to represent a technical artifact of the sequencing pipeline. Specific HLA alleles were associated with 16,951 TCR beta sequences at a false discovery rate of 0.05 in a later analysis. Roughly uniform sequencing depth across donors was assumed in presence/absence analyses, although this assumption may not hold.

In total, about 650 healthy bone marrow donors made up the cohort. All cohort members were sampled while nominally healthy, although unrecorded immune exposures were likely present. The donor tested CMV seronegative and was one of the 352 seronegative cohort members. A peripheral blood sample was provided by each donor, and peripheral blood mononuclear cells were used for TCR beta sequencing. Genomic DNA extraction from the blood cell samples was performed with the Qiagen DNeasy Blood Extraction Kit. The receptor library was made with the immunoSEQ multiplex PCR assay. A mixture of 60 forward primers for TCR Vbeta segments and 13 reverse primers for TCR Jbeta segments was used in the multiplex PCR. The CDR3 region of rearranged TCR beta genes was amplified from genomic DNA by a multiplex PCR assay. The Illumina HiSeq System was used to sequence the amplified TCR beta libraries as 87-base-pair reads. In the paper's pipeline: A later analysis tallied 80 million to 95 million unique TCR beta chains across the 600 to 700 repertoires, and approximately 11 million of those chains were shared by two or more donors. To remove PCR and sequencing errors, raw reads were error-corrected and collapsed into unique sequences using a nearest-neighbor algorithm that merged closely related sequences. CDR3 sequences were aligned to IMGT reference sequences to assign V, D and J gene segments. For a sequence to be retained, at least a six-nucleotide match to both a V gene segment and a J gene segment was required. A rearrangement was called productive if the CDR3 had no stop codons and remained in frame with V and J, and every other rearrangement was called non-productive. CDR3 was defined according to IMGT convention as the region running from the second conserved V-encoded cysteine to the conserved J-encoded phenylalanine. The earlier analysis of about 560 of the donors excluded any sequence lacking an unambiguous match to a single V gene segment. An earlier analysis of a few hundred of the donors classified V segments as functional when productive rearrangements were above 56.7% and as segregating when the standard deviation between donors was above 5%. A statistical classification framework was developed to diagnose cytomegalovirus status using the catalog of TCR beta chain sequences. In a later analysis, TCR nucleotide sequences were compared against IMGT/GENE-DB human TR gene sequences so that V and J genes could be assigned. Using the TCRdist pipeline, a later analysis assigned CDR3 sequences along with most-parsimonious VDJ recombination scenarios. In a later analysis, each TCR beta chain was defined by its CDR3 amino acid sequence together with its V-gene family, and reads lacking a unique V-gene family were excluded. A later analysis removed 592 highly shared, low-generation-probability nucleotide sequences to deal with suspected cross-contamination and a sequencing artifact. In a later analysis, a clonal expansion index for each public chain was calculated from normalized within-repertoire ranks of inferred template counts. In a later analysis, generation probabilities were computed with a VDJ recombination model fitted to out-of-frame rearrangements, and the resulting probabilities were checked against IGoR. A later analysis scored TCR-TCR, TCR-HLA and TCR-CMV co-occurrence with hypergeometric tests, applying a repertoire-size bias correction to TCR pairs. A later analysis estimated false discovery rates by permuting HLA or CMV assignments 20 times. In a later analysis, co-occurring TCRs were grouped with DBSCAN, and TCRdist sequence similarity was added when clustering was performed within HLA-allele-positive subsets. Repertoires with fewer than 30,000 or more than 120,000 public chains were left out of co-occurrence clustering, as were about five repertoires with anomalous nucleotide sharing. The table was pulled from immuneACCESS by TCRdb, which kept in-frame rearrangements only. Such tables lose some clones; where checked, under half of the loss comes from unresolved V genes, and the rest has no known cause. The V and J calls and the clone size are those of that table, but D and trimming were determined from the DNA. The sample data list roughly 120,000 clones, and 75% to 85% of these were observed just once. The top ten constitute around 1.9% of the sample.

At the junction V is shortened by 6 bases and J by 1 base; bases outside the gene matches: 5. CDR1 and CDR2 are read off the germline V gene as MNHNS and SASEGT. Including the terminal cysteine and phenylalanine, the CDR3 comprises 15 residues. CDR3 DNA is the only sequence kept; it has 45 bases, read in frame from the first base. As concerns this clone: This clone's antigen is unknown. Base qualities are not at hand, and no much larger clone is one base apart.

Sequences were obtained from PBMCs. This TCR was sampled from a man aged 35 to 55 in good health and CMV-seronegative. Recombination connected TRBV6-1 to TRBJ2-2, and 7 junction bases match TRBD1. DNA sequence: TGTGCCAGCAGGCAGGGACAGATGAACACCGGGGAGCTGTTTTTT. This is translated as CASRQGQMNTGELFF.